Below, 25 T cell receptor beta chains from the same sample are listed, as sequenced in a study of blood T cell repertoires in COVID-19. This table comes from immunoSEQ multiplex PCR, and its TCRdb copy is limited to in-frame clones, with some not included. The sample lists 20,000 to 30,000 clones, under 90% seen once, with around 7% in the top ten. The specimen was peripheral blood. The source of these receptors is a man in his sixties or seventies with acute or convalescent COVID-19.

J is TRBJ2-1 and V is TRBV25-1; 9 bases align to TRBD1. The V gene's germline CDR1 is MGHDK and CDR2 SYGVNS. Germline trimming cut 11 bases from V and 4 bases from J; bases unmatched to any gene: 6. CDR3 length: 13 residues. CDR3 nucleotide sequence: TGTGCCTCAAGACAGGGGGATTACAATGAGCAGTTCTTC. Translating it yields CASRQGDYNEQFF.

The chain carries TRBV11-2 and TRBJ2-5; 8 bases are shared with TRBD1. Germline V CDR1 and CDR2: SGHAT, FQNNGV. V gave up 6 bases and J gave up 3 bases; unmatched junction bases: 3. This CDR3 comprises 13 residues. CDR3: CASSETGEETQYF. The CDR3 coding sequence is TGTGCCAGCAGTGAGACAGGGGAAGAGACCCAGTACTTC.

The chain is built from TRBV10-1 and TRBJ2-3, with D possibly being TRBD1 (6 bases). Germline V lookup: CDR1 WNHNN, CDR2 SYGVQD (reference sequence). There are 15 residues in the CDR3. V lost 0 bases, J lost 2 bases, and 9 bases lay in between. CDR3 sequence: CASSESDSSTDTQYF. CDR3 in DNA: TGCGCCAGCAGTGAGTCGGACAGTTCCACAGATACGCAGTATTTT.

The CDR3 region has the DNA TGTGCCAGCGCCCAATTTGCGGGAGTCCTATATAATGAGCAGTTCTTC. Protein sequence: CASAQFAGVLYNEQFF. This chain connects TRBV5-6 to TRBJ2-1; TRBD2 matches at 7 bases. The CDR3 runs 16 residues. V trimming: 7 bases; J trimming: 7 bases; junction bases outside the gene matches: 17. The germline V gene encodes CDR1 SGHDT and CDR2 YYEEEE.

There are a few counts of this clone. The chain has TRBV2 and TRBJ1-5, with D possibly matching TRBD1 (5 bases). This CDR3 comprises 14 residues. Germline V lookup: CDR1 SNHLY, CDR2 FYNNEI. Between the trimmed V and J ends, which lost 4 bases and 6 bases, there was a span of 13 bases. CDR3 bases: TGTGCCAGCAGTGTGGGGGTCGGGGGTCAGCCCCAGCATTTT. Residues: CASSVGVGGQPQHF.

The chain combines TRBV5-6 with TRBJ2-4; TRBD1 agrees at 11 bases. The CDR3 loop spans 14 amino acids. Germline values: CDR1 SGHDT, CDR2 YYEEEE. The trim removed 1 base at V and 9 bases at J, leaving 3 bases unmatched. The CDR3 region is CASSLKGTGGIQYF. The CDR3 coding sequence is TGTGCCAGCAGCTTGAAAGGGACAGGGGGCATTCAGTACTTC.

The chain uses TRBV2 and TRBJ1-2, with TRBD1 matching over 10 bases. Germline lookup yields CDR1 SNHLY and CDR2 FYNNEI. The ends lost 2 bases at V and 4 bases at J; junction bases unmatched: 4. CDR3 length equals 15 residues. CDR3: CASSERGQGSYGYTF. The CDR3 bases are TGTGCCAGCAGTGAAAGGGGACAGGGGAGCTATGGCTACACCTTC.

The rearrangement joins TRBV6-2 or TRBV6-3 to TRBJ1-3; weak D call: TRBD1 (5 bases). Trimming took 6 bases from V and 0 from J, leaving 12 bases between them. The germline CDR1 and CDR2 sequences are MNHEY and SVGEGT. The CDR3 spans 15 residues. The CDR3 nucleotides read TGTGCCAGCAGCATCGGCGGGGGCTCTGGAAACACCATATATTTT. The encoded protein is CASSIGGGSGNTIYF.

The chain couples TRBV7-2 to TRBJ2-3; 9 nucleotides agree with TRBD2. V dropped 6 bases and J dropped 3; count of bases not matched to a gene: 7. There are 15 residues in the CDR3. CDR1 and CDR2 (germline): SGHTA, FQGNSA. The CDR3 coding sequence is TGTGCCAGCAGTACGAGCGGGGGGAATACAGATACGCAGTATTTT. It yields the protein CASSTSGGNTDTQYF.

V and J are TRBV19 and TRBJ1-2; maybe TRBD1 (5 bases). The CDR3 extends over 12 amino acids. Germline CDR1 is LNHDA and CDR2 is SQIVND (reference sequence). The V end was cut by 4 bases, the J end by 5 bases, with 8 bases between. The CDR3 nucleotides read TGTGCCAGTAGTAGCCCAGGGTATGGCTACACCTTC. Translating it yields CASSSPGYGYTF.

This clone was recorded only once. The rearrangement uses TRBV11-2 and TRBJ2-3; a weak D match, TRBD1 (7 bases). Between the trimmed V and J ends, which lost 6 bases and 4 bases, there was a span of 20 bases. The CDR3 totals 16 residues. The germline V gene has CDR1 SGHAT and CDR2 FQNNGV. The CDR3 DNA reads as TGTGCCAGCAGGATAGGAGGGGCGGGACAGTCAGATACGCAGTATTTT. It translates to CASRIGGAGQSDTQYF.

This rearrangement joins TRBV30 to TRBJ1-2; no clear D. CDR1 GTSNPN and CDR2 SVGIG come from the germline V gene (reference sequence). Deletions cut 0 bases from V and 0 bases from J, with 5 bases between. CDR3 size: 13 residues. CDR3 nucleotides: TGTGCCTGGAGTGTGGGAGCTAACTATGGCTACACCTTC. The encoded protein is CAWSVGANYGYTF.

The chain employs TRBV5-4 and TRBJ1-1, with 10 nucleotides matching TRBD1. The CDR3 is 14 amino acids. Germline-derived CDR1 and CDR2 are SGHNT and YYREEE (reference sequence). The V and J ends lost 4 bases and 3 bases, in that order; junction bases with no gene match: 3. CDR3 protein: CASSLDRGDTEAFF. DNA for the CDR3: TGTGCCAGCAGCCTGGACAGGGGGGACACTGAAGCTTTCTTT.

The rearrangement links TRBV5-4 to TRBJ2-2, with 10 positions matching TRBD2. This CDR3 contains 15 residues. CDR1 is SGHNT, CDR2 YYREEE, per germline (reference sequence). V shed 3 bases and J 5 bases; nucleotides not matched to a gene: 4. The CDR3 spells CASSSGLAPTGELFF. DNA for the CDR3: TGTGCCAGCAGCTCGGGACTAGCGCCAACCGGGGAGCTGTTTTTT.

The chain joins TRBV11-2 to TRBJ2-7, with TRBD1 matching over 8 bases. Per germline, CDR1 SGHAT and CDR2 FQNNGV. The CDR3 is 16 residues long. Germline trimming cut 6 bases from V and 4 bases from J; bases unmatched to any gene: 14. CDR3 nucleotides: TGTGCCAGCAGTCCAGGGGGCGAGATGGGTCAATACGAGCAGTACTTC. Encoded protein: CASSPGGEMGQYEQYF.

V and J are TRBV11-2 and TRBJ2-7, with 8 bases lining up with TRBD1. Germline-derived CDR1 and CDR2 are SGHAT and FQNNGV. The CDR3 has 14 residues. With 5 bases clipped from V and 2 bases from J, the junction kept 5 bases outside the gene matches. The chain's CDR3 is CASSVNRGAYEQYF. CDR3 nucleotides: TGTGCCAGCAGCGTCAACAGGGGGGCCTACGAGCAGTACTTC.

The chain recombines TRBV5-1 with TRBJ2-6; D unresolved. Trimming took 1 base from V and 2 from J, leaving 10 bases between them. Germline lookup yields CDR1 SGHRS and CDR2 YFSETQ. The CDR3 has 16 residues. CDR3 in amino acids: CASSLNLQTGANVLTF. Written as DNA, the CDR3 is TGCGCCAGCAGCTTGAACCTACAGACTGGGGCCAACGTCCTGACTTTC.

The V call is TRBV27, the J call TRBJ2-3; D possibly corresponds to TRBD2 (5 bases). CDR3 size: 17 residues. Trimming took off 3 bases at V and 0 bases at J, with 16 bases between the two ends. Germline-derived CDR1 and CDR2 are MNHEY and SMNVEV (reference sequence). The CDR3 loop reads CASSFVWSRTSTDTQYF. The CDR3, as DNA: TGTGCCAGCAGTTTTGTCTGGTCGAGGACTAGCACAGATACGCAGTATTTT.

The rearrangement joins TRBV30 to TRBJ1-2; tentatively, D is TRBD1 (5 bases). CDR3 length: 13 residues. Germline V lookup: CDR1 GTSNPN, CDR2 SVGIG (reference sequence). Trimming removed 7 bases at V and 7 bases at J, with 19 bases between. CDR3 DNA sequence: TGTGCCTCCCGGGGACTTTCCAGTGGTGGCTACACCTTC. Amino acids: CASRGLSSGGYTF.

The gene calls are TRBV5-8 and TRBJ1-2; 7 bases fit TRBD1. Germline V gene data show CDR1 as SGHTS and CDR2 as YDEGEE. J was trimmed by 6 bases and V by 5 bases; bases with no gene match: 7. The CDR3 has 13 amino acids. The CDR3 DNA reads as TGTGCCAGCAGTTTTGACAGGGCGGATGGCTACACCTTC. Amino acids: CASSFDRADGYTF.

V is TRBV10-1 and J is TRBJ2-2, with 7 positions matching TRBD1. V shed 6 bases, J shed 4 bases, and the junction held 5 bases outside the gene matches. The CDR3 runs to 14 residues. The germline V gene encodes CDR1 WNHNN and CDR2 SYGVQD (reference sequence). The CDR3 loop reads CASRSGQSTGELFF. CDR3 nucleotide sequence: TGCGCCAGCAGGTCGGGACAGTCCACCGGGGAGCTGTTTTTT.

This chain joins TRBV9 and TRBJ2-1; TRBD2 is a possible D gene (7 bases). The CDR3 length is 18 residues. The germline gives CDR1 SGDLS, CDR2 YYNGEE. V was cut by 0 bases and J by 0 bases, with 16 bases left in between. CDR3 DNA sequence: TGTGCCAGCAGCGTAGCGGGGGGCTATAAAAGCTCCTACAATGAGCAGTTCTTC. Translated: CASSVAGGYKSSYNEQFF.

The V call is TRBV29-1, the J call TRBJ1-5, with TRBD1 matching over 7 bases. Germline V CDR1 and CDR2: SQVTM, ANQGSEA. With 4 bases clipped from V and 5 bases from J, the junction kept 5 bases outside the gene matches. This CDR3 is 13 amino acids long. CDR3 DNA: TGCAGCGTTGGAGACAGGGCTTATCAGCCCCAGCATTTT. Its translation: CSVGDRAYQPQHF.

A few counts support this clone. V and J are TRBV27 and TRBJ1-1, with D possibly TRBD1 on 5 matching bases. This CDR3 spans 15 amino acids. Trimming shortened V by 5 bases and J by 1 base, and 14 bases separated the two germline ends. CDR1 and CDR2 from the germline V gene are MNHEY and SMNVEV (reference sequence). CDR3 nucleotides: TGTGCCAGCAGTGATTGGGGGGAAAAGAACACTGAAGCTTTCTTT. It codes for CASSDWGEKNTEAFF.

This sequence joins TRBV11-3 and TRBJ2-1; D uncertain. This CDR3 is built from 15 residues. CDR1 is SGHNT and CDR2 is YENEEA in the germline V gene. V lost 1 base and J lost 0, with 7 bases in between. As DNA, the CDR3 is TGTGCCAGCAGCTTAGGCCGGAGCTCCTACAATGAGCAGTTCTTC. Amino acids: CASSLGRSSYNEQFF.